The 8 T cell receptor beta chains below were found in one sample sequenced in a study of T cells in Graves' hyperthyroidism and ophthalmopathy. TCR beta CDR3 sequences were amplified from RNA transcripts. A first-round RT-PCR of the TCR CDR3 used the HTBI primer set. From the multiplex PCR reads, TCRdb called clonotypes with MiXCR, one entry per CDR3 protein. Of about 330,000 distinct CDR3 sequences in the sample, roughly 15% are singletons; the top ten hold about a third. The source material was blood. The source of these receptors is a middle-aged woman with Graves' ophthalmopathy.

This clonotype showed up just a few times. The rearrangement joins TRBV5-1 to TRBJ2-3; TRBD2 matches at 8 bases. Germline CDR1 reads SGHRS; CDR2 reads YFSETQ. After removal of 0 bases from V and 4 bases from J, the junction contained 4 bases not matched to a gene. This CDR3 spans 15 amino acids. DNA of the CDR3: TGCGCCAGCAGCTTGGCCGGGGGGGGCCCAGATACGCAGTATTTT. Its translation: CASSLAGGGPDTQYF.

This clonotype appeared many times. The chain joins TRBV20-1 to TRBJ2-7; either TRBD1 or TRBD2 may fit D (5 bases each). In germline, CDR1 is DFQATT, CDR2 SNEGSKA (reference sequence). The V and J ends lost 3 bases and 3 bases respectively, with 9 bases between them. The CDR3 totals 12 residues. For the CDR3, the DNA is TGCAGTGCTAGCGGGACGCTCTACGAGCAGTACTTC. This gives the protein CSASGTLYEQYF.

At least ten counts were recorded for this clonotype. This chain joins TRBV19 and TRBJ2-7; 8 bases map to TRBD1. The CDR3 totals 15 residues. Trimming took 4 bases from V and 3 from J; bases not matched to a gene: 8. CDR1 and CDR2 from the germline V gene are LNHDA and SQIVND (reference sequence). DNA for the CDR3: TGTGCCAGTAGTACCAGGGGGCTTTCTATCTACGAGCAGTACTTC. Protein: CASSTRGLSIYEQYF.

In DNA form, the CDR3 reads TGTGCCAGCAGCTTACACAGGCTTCATGAGCAGTTCTTC. Its translation is CASSLHRLHEQFF. This sequence joins TRBV11-1 and TRBJ2-1; D may be TRBD1 (5 bases). In germline, CDR1 is SGHAT, CDR2 FQDESV (reference sequence). The length of the CDR3 is 13 residues. Between the trimmed V and J ends, which lost 2 bases and 8 bases, there was a span of 10 bases.

A note on this clonotype: It may be a read error: a sequence one base away is much more abundant. V usage is TRBV7-2 and J usage is TRBJ1-2; the D is unclear. The V gene's germline CDR1 is SGHTA and CDR2 FQGNSA. CDR3 length equals 13 residues. The CDR3 here is CASSLGPTYDYTF. In DNA, the CDR3 is TGTGCCAGCAGCTTAGGGCCGACCTATGACTACACCTTC.

As concerns this clonotype: A clone one base away is much larger, so this may be a read error. This chain links TRBV12-3 or TRBV12-4 with TRBJ1-5, with 7 bases identical to TRBD1. The CDR3 is 13 residues long. CDR3 sequence: CTSSPGGGQPQHF. CDR3 sequence (DNA): TGTACCAGCAGTCCAGGGGGTGGTCAGCCCCAGCATTTT.

This clonotype was counted ten times or more. This chain uses TRBV12-3 or TRBV12-4 with TRBJ1-5; tentative D call: TRBD1 (5 bases). There are 15 residues in the CDR3. The ends were cut back, 5 bases at V and 5 bases at J, with 16 bases in the middle. The CDR3 loop reads CASSARDRSDQPQHF. DNA for the CDR3: TGTGCCAGCAGTGCCAGGGACCGGTCCGATCAGCCCCAGCATTTT.

This clonotype was observed at least ten times. This chain links TRBV7-8 with TRBJ2-7; perhaps TRBD1 as D (6 bases). This CDR3 is 14 amino acids long. V was shortened by 5 bases and J by 0 bases, with 11 bases between the two germline ends. Per germline, CDR1 SGHVS and CDR2 FQNEAQ. CDR3 in amino acids: CASSHRTVSYEQYF. As DNA, the CDR3 is TGTGCCAGCAGCCATCGGACAGTCTCCTACGAGCAGTACTTC.